This TCR beta chain was recovered during a study of regulatory T cells in long-lasting Graves disease. Across the whole study: Newly diagnosed Graves' patients had under 3 months of antithyroid drugs. Findings and caveats of the study: New patients shared fewer public clonotypes (about 1,000) than persistent patients did (about 3,000).

As concerns this clonotype: No antigen is known for it.

Libraries of TCR beta came from iRepertoire HTBI primers plus Arm-PCR of CDR3 regions. TCRdb redid the calling of the multiplex PCR reads with MiXCR, one entry per CDR3 protein. The sample consists of hundreds of thousands of distinct CDR3 sequences, about 14% of them appearing once. Germline-derived CDR1 and CDR2 are SGHDT and YYEEEE. The germline V and J ends were trimmed by 0 bases and 4 bases, with 10 bases remaining between them. This CDR3 has 14 amino acids. Indicated time point: newly diagnosed GD, antithyroid drugs for less than 3 months. Preparation of the TCR library used RNA extracted from PBMCs. An endocrinology department in Xi'an, China, recruited the patients. These data were also filed under a second study, of T cells in Graves' hyperthyroidism and ophthalmopathy. That paper notes: Graves' hyperthyroidism without ophthalmopathy progression within 18 months was termed stable.

This material consisted of peripheral blood mononuclear cells (PBMCs), taken at new diagnosis, from a patient treated with antithyroid drugs. This chain joins TRBV5-6 and TRBJ1-2; D not certain. This clonotype originated in a man younger than 40 with Graves disease. Here the CDR3 reads CASSLAGPAYGYTF. Here the CDR3 DNA reads TGTGCCAGCAGCTTGGCAGGACCCGCCTATGGCTACACCTTC.